The 22 T cell receptor beta chains below were found in one sample sequenced in a study of OX40 agonist ivuxolimab in advanced cancers. Library creation used the immunoSEQ multiplex PCR assay. TCRdb stores this immuneACCESS table with in-frame sequences only. Part of the clones is absent; in the studies checked, under half of the shortfall reflects unresolved V genes, and no reason is known for the rest. For this sample the table gives about 51,000 clones, of which about nine tenths were detected only once. The ten largest clones represent 3.6% of the sample. Sample: CD4+ or CD8+ T cells sorted from blood, taken in a trial of the OX40 agonist ivuxolimab. All receptors come from an adult with an advanced solid tumor such as melanoma, head and neck, liver or kidney cancer.

This clone was observed a single time. The chain uses TRBV2 and TRBJ2-7; D ambiguous. This CDR3 has 12 amino acids. Germline-derived CDR1 and CDR2 are SNHLY and FYNNEI. V gave up 6 bases and J gave up 3 bases, with 9 bases separating them. The CDR3 DNA sequence: TGTGCCAGCAGACTGACCTACTACGAGCAGTACTTC. Translating it yields CASRLTYYEQYF.

The chain is built from TRBV28 and TRBJ1-2; D unresolved. The CDR3 consists of 15 residues. V dropped 3 bases and J dropped 5 bases, with 16 bases sitting between them. CDR1 MDHEN and CDR2 SYDVKM come from the germline V gene. CDR3 nucleotides: TGTGCCAGCAGTTTGAGTGTGGACGGGAAATATGGCTACACCTTC. This gives the protein CASSLSVDGKYGYTF.

V gene TRBV6-1 combines with J gene TRBJ2-1; D is ambiguous. The germline CDR1 and CDR2 sequences are MNHNS and SASEGT. This CDR3 comprises 15 residues. V was clipped by 8 bases and J by 7 bases, with 21 bases between them. This CDR3 reads CASDGPATLSNEQFF. The CDR3 DNA reads as TGTGCCAGCGACGGTCCCGCTACCTTGAGTAATGAGCAGTTCTTC.

The chain recombines TRBV11-3 with TRBJ2-1; 8 nucleotides align to TRBD1. The germline CDR1 and CDR2 sequences are SGHNT and YENEEA. CDR3 length equals 14 residues. The junction had 3 bases not matched to a gene; V was cut back by 0 bases and J by 8 bases. Here the CDR3 reads CASSLDAGQDEQFF. The CDR3 DNA reads TGTGCCAGCAGCTTAGATGCGGGACAGGATGAGCAGTTCTTC.

The V call is TRBV5-4, the J call TRBJ1-1; no definite D call. Germline assignment: CDR1 SGHNT and CDR2 YYREEE (reference sequence). V lost 4 bases to trimming and J lost 1 base, with 14 bases between them. The CDR3 has 15 amino acids. The chain's CDR3 is CASSVEVLRNTEAFF. Here the CDR3 DNA reads TGTGCCAGCAGCGTTGAGGTACTGAGGAACACTGAAGCTTTCTTT.

The chain uses TRBV23-1 and TRBJ1-6; D not resolved. TRBV23-1 is flagged as an ORF with uncertain function. The CDR3 covers 15 residues. Between the trimmed V and J ends, which lost 0 bases and 7 bases, there was a span of 10 bases. CDR3 in DNA: TGCGCCAGCAGTCAATCCCCCCTCGCGAATTCACCCCTCCACTTT. Amino acids: CASSQSPLANSPLHF.

The chain employs TRBV5-1 and TRBJ2-3, with D unclear. This CDR3 is 11 amino acids long. Germline V lookup: CDR1 SGHRS, CDR2 YFSETQ. In DNA, the CDR3 is TGCGCGCGGCGGCCCACAGATACGCAGTATTTT. Its translation is CARRPTDTQYF.

This chain uses TRBV6-5 with TRBJ2-1; 8 bases are a match to TRBD2. Trimming at V came to 3 bases and at J to 9 bases, leaving 4 bases not matched to a gene. The germline gives CDR1 MNHEY, CDR2 SVGAGI. This CDR3 is built from 13 residues. CDR3 coding DNA: TGTGCCAGCAGTTATAGCGGGACGACTGAGCAGTTCTTC. Amino acids: CASSYSGTTEQFF.

The CDR3 sequence: CASSRVSGANVLTF. Here the CDR3 DNA reads TGTGCCAGCTCCAGGGTCTCTGGGGCCAACGTCCTGACTTTC. The rearrangement joins TRBV18 to TRBJ2-6; a weak D match, TRBD1 (5 bases). CDR1 and CDR2 from the germline V gene are KGHSH and LQKENI. The CDR3 extends over 14 amino acids. The germline V and J ends were trimmed by 6 bases and 0 bases, with 6 bases remaining between them.

Here the CDR3 DNA reads TGTGCCAGCAATTCTCGATCACTAGCGGGAGGTTCCTACGAGCAGTACTTC. Amino acid sequence: CASNSRSLAGGSYEQYF. The chain couples TRBV19 to TRBJ2-7; 12 bases agree with TRBD2. The CDR3 sequence is 17 residues long. The V segment lost 9 bases and the J segment 1 base; nucleotides outside the gene matches: 13. Germline CDR1 is LNHDA and CDR2 is SQIVND (reference sequence).

This clone appeared once. The sample has other DNA sequences that encode this CDR3 too. This rearrangement joins TRBV7-3 to TRBJ1-1; possible D gene TRBD1, 5 bases. The CDR3 is 14 residues long. The V and J ends lost 3 bases and 2 bases respectively, with 10 bases between them. Looked up from germline, CDR1 is SGHTA and CDR2 is FQGTGA. Here the CDR3 reads CASSFTGGNTEAFF. CDR3 DNA sequence: TGTGCCAGCAGCTTCACCGGGGGTAACACTGAAGCTTTCTTT.

V gene TRBV30 combines with J gene TRBJ2-2; D not resolved. This CDR3 has 13 residues. Germline CDR1 GTSNPN, CDR2 SVGIG (reference sequence). The germline V and J ends were trimmed by 0 bases and 1 base, with 3 bases remaining between them. Here the CDR3 DNA reads TGTGCCTGGAGTGTAGTGAACACCGGGGAGCTGTTTTTT. Translated, it gives CAWSVVNTGELFF.

This chain's CDR3 is CASSEGVDLMNTEAFF. CDR3 nucleotides: TGTGCCAGCAGTGAAGGGGTTGACCTAATGAACACTGAAGCTTTCTTT. The chain links TRBV6-1 to TRBJ1-1, with D unresolved. Germline CDR1 reads MNHNS; CDR2 reads SASEGT. CDR3 length: 16 residues. Trimming removed 1 base from V and 0 bases from J, with 12 bases in between.

CDR3 sequence reads: CASSFRRNADEQFF. In DNA form, the CDR3 reads TGTGCCAGCAGCTTCAGAAGAAACGCCGATGAGCAGTTCTTC. The chain uses TRBV7-2 and TRBJ2-1; no firm D call. The length of the CDR3 is 14 residues. Germline CDR1 reads SGHTA; CDR2 reads FQGNSA. With 3 bases removed from V and 8 bases from J, the gap between germline ends came to 14 bases.

In this sample, this clone turned up once. This chain links TRBV15 with TRBJ1-4; unclear D gene. CDR3 length equals 16 residues. Germline V lookup: CDR1 LNHNV, CDR2 YYDKDF (reference sequence). The V and J ends lost 1 base and 8 bases respectively, with 17 bases between them. The CDR3 loop is CATSRAFGPSQEKLFF. The CDR3, as DNA: TGTGCCACCAGCAGAGCCTTTGGTCCGTCGCAAGAAAAACTGTTTTTT.

J is TRBJ2-1 and V is TRBV2, with TRBD1 matching over 8 bases. Germline V gives CDR1 SNHLY, CDR2 FYNNEI. The CDR3 covers 15 residues. V lost 6 bases to trimming and J lost 3 bases; unmatched junction nucleotides: 7. The chain's CDR3 is CASRRGQVGYNEQFF. The CDR3 DNA reads as TGTGCCAGCAGGAGGGGACAGGTGGGCTACAATGAGCAGTTCTTC.

This clone was counted a single time. The rearrangement links TRBV5-6 to TRBJ1-1; D not resolved. This CDR3 region has 13 residues. V lost 0 bases and J 7 bases, leaving 10 bases between the germline ends. The germline CDR1 and CDR2 sequences are SGHDT and YYEEEE. The CDR3 region is CASSLVSLSEAFF. The DNA of the CDR3 is TGTGCCAGCAGCTTGGTCTCTCTTAGTGAAGCTTTCTTT.

This chain joins TRBV30 and TRBJ2-4; 7 bases map to TRBD1. The CDR3 extends over 15 amino acids. Germline assignment: CDR1 GTSNPN and CDR2 SVGIG (reference sequence). V trimming: 3 bases; J trimming: 1 base; junction bases outside the gene matches: 6. CDR3 protein: CAWSLGGQAKNIQYF. DNA for the CDR3: TGTGCCTGGAGCCTAGGGGGACAGGCCAAAAACATTCAGTACTTC.

This rearrangement joins TRBV19 to TRBJ1-5; 7 bases are shared with TRBD1. Germline-derived CDR1 and CDR2 are LNHDA and SQIVND (reference sequence). This CDR3 spans 14 amino acids. CDR3 loop: CATKVQGLGQPQHF. The CDR3 coding sequence is TGTGCGACGAAAGTACAGGGGTTAGGTCAGCCCCAGCATTTT. Drawing the rest from reference TRBV19 and TRBJ1-5, the complete variable domain is DGGITQSPKYLFRKEGQNVTLSCEQNLNHDAMYWYRQDPGQGLRLIYYSQIVNDFQKGDIAEGYSVSREKKESFPLTVTSAQKNPTAFYLCATKVQGLGQPQHFGDGTRLSIL.

V is TRBV21-1 and J is TRBJ2-3; the D call of TRBD2 is as the table states it, not checked on the DNA. TRBV21-1 is a recognized pseudogene. The CDR3 is made up of 15 amino acids. CDR3 amino acids: CASSPSQRAWDTQYF. The CDR3 coding sequence is TGTGCCAGCAGCCCTTCCCAGCGGGCTTGGGATACGCAGTATTTT.

The chain is built from TRBV6-1 and TRBJ2-2, with D uncertain. There are 14 residues in the CDR3. The V end was cut by 8 bases, the J end by 1 base, with 11 bases between. CDR1 is MNHNS, CDR2 SASEGT, per germline. The CDR3 loop is CASGKGKNTGELFF. The DNA for the CDR3 is TGTGCCAGCGGGAAAGGGAAGAACACCGGGGAGCTGTTTTTT.

CDR3: CASSPNYGYTF. DNA of the CDR3: TGTGCCAGCAGCCCTAACTATGGCTACACCTTC. The chain carries TRBV6-1 and TRBJ1-2; D is uncertain. Trimming shortened V by 6 bases and J by 0 bases, and 2 bases separated the two germline ends. The V gene's germline CDR1 is MNHNS and CDR2 SASEGT. The CDR3 is made up of 11 amino acids.